Each of the 29 T cell receptor beta chains below was sequenced from the same sample in a study of molecular identifiers for immune sequencing clone quantification. Each CDR3 protein is one row after TCRdb ran MiXCR on the PCR reads. The table shows hundreds of thousands of distinct CDR3 sequences, with over 20% occurring only once. Material for sequencing was naive CD8+ T cells from blood, with Jurkat cell RNA spiked in. Subset described: FACS-sorted CD8+CD4-CCR7+CD45RA+ naive T cells. The source of these receptors is a human donor in good health. Some libraries in this study had Jurkat cell RNA spiked in.

A note on this clonotype: A much larger clone sits a single nucleotide away, making a read error possible. The chain combines TRBV13 with TRBJ2-7; TRBD1 or TRBD2 may be the D gene (5 bases each). CDR3 length: 13 residues. V lost 5 bases and J lost 7, with 15 bases in between. The germline V gene encodes CDR1 PRHDT and CDR2 FYEKMQ (reference sequence). CDR3 DNA: TGTGCCAGCAGCCAACGGGGCCCGGGGGAGCAGTACTTC. Amino acid sequence: CASSQRGPGEQYF.

Of note for this clonotype: This could be a read error, since a much larger clone is one nucleotide away. The CDR3 loop reads CASSSQTGWTGGLFF. In nucleotides, the CDR3 is TGTGCCAGCAGTTCCCAGACAGGGTGGACCGGGGGGCTGTTTTTT. The chain has TRBV25-1 and TRBJ2-2, with a possible D match to TRBD1 (7 bases). This CDR3 has 15 amino acids. Looked up from germline, CDR1 is MGHDK and CDR2 is SYGVNS.

On this clonotype itself: Just one base apart from a much larger clone, this may be a read error. The chain is built from TRBV5-3 and TRBJ1-1; D uncertain. TRBV5-3 is identified as an open reading frame with a role that is uncertain. This CDR3 contains 15 residues. CDR3 sequence: CASSSYTSMNTVAFF. The CDR3 bases are TGTGCCAGCAGCTCTTACACCTCTATGAACACTGTAGCTTTCTTT.

This clonotype was detected only a few times. A much larger clone is a single base away; this may be a read error. The J gene is TRBJ2-7, the V gene TRBV5-1; a possible D gene is TRBD2 (6 bases). Germline V gives CDR1 SGHRS, CDR2 YFSETQ. The CDR3 is 13 residues long. The CDR3 protein is CASSVRTTRERYF. In DNA, the CDR3 is TGCGCCAGCAGTGTGCGGACGACCCGGGAGCGGTACTTC.

This clonotype has ten or more counts. This chain's CDR3 is CSVEYLGQGKTQYF. CDR3 bases: TGCAGCGTTGAATATTTGGGACAGGGAAAGACCCAGTACTTC. J is TRBJ2-5 and V is TRBV29-1; TRBD1 aligns across 9 bases. Germline-derived CDR1 and CDR2 are SQVTM and ANQGSEA. CDR3 length: 14 residues. The ends lost 2 bases at V and 6 bases at J; junction bases unmatched: 7.

This clonotype was counted many times. CDR3 region: CASAGYRGSYEQYF. In DNA, the CDR3 is TGCGCCAGCGCGGGGTACCGTGGATCCTACGAGCAGTACTTC. The chain combines TRBV4-3 with TRBJ2-7; TRBD2 might be the D (6 bases). V shed 8 bases and J shed 1 base, with 15 bases lying between them. CDR1 LGHNA and CDR2 YSLEER come from the germline V gene. The CDR3 has 14 residues.

The chain links TRBV19 to TRBJ1-2; 8 bases are shared with TRBD1. The trim removed 7 bases at V and 4 bases at J, leaving 5 bases unmatched. The CDR3 has 13 residues. Germline loops: CDR1 LNHDA, CDR2 SQIVND (reference sequence). CDR3 coding DNA: TGTGCCAGTACCCCGACAGGGGTCTATGGCTACACCTTC. This gives the protein CASTPTGVYGYTF.

The table lists this clonotype with many counts. CDR3 DNA: TGTGCCAGCAGTCTCCGGGACAGGGCCACTGAAGCTTTCTTT. Translation gives CASSLRDRATEAFF. This chain joins TRBV6-2 or TRBV6-3 and TRBJ1-1; 9 positions agree with TRBD1. V lost 5 bases to trimming and J lost 4 bases; unmatched junction nucleotides: 5. This CDR3 contains 14 residues. Per the germline V gene, CDR1 is MNHEY and CDR2 is SVGEGT.

The chain links TRBV6-5 to TRBJ2-3; D is unresolved. V was shortened by 5 bases and J by 5 bases, with 14 bases between the two germline ends. CDR1 is MNHEY, CDR2 SVGAGI, per germline. This CDR3 region has 14 residues. This chain's CDR3 is CASSTPLVVDTQYF. CDR3 nucleotides: TGTGCCAGCAGTACGCCCCTGGTCGTAGATACGCAGTATTTT.

This clonotype has ten or more counts. The rearrangement uses TRBV28 and TRBJ2-7; 8 bases are shared with TRBD1. J lost 2 bases, V lost 7 bases, and 10 bases had no gene match. The CDR3 length is 15 residues. Germline V gene lookup returns CDR1 MDHEN and CDR2 SYDVKM. The CDR3 DNA reads TGTGCCAGCACCACGGGACAGGAGGCCACCTACGAGCAGTACTTC. It is translated as CASTTGQEATYEQYF.

This clonotype was counted only a few times. V gene TRBV11-1 combines with J gene TRBJ2-5, with D unclear. This CDR3 region has 14 residues. V gave up 0 bases and J gave up 12 bases, with 17 bases separating them. Germline V gives CDR1 SGHAT, CDR2 FQDESV (reference sequence). DNA for the CDR3: TGTGCCAGCAGCTTAGCCACCCACCTCGGCCAGAAGTACTTC. Protein sequence: CASSLATHLGQKYF.

This clonotype was seen ten or more times. This chain joins TRBV7-9 and TRBJ2-7; no reliable D call. The germline gives CDR1 SEHNR, CDR2 FQNEAQ (reference sequence). Trimming cost V 3 bases and J 2 bases, with 8 bases left between them. CDR3 length equals 13 residues. The DNA for the CDR3 is TGTGCCAGCAGCTTGAGATCACCCTACGAGCAGTACTTC. This sequence encodes CASSLRSPYEQYF.

Many counts were recorded for this clonotype. The chain carries TRBV28 and TRBJ2-2; 9 bases agree with TRBD2. This CDR3 is built from 16 residues. Germline V lookup: CDR1 MDHEN, CDR2 SYDVKM. The junction had 6 bases not matched to a gene; V was cut back by 2 bases and J by 5 bases. The CDR3 DNA reads TGTGCCAGCAGTTTAGGTAGCGGGAGAGGTACCGGGGAGCTGTTTTTT. Translated, it gives CASSLGSGRGTGELFF. Combining the CDR3 with reference TRBV28 and TRBJ2-2 gives the whole variable domain DVKVTQSSRYLVKRTGEKVFLECVQDMDHENMFWYRQDPGLGLRLIYFSYDVKMKEKGDIPEGYSVSREKKERFSLILESASTNQTSMYLCASSLGSGRGTGELFFGEGSRLTVL.

A remark on this clonotype: This sequence may be a read error, since a much larger clone differs from it by one base. Here the CDR3 omits its conserved ending phenylalanine or tryptophan, so a read error is the likely source. The chain uses TRBV7-6 and TRBJ1-1, with D unresolved. There are 14 residues in the CDR3. V lost 1 base, J lost 0 bases, and 6 bases lay in between. In germline, CDR1 is SGHVS, CDR2 FNYEAQ. CDR3 DNA sequence: TGTGCCAGCAGCTTAGAAGTGATGAACACTGAAGCTTTCCTT. Translation gives CASSLEVMNTEAFL.

As regards this clonotype: A much larger clone differs from this one at a single base, so this may be a read error. This chain joins TRBV5-3 and TRBJ2-5, with 12 bases matching TRBD2. TRBV5-3 is known as an ORF, though its function is uncertain. The CDR3 sequence is 17 residues long. CDR3 nucleotides: TGTGCCAGCAGCTTGGACGGACTAGCGGGGACCAGTGAGACCCAGTACTTC. It yields the protein CASSLDGLAGTSETQYF.

The chain joins TRBV6-5 to TRBJ2-5, with 9 bases aligning to TRBD2. This CDR3 is 14 amino acids long. J lost 8 bases, V lost 6 bases, and 10 bases had no gene match. Germline CDR1 MNHEY, CDR2 SVGAGI. DNA for the CDR3: TGTGCCAGCAGAAGCGCGGGGGGGCTGGACACCCAGTACTTC. Its translation is CASRSAGGLDTQYF.

About this clonotype: This may be a read error, as it is one base from a much larger clone. The V call is TRBV12-3 or TRBV12-4, the J call TRBJ2-3; 7 bases align to TRBD1. This CDR3 contains 17 residues. Germline trimming cut 6 bases from V and 2 bases from J; bases unmatched to any gene: 14. The CDR3 region is CASSKGQMFTNTDTQYF. The CDR3 bases are TGTGCCAGCAGCAAGGGACAGATGTTTACGAACACAGATACGCAGTATTTT.

Only a few counts were recorded for this clonotype. The chain carries TRBV20-1 and TRBJ2-3; perhaps TRBD2 as D (7 bases). Germline V CDR1 and CDR2: DFQATT, SNEGSKA (reference sequence). This CDR3 is built from 14 residues. V was clipped by 3 bases and J by 1 base, with 11 bases between them. CDR3 nucleotides: TGCAGTGCTAGCGGGGGGCCAGGCACAGATACGCAGTATTTT. As protein: CSASGGPGTDTQYF.

A note on this clonotype: This may be a read error: a much more frequent sequence differs by one nucleotide. This sequence joins TRBV29-1 and TRBJ2-7; D gene ambiguous. V lost 4 bases to trimming and J lost 0 bases, with 7 bases between them. CDR1 and CDR2 from the germline V gene are SQVTM and ANQGSEA. The CDR3 is made up of 12 amino acids. The CDR3 coding sequence is TGCAGCGTTGTAGTTAGCTCCTACGAGCAGTACTTC. It translates to CSVVVSSYEQYF.

With regard to this clonotype: A clone one base away is much larger, so this may be a read error. The rearrangement links TRBV5-1 to TRBJ2-5; the D gene is possibly TRBD2 (5 bases). Trimming removed 2 bases at V and 4 bases at J, with 12 bases between. CDR3 length equals 14 residues. Germline CDR1 and CDR2: SGHRS and YFSETQ. Here the CDR3 DNA reads TGCGCCAGCAGCTTTTGGACTGGCCGAGAGACCCAGTACTTC. Encoded protein: CASSFWTGRETQYF.

The CDR3 region is CASSPNDVAGVVTDTQYF. As DNA, the CDR3 is TGTGCCAGCTCCCCTAACGATGTAGCGGGGGTTGTTACAGATACGCAGTATTTT. This chain uses TRBV18 with TRBJ2-3, with 9 bases fitting TRBD2. The V gene's germline CDR1 is KGHSH and CDR2 LQKENI. This CDR3 is 18 amino acids long. V was clipped by 6 bases and J by 3 bases; unmatched bases: 16.

Note on this clonotype: Just one base apart from a much larger clone, this may be a read error. The CDR3 does not end in the conserved phenylalanine or tryptophan, so this is likely a read error. The CDR3 sequence is CASMEGLTEAFS. The CDR3 DNA reads TGTGCCAGCATGGAGGGTCTAACTGAAGCTTTCTCT. The genes are TRBV12-3 or TRBV12-4 and TRBJ1-1; no clear D gene. The CDR3 covers 12 residues. Trimming shortened V by 7 bases and J by 5 bases, and 11 bases separated the two germline ends.

This clonotype was detected only a few times. CDR3 sequence: CSVDSNGRGEWTDTQYF. The CDR3 region has the DNA TGCAGCGTTGACTCAAACGGGAGGGGGGAGTGGACAGATACGCAGTATTTT. The chain links TRBV29-1 to TRBJ2-3; 8 bases agree with TRBD2. Germline V gene data show CDR1 as SQVTM and CDR2 as ANQGSEA. The CDR3 sequence is 17 residues long. V shed 3 bases, J shed 3 bases, and the junction held 14 bases outside the gene matches.

This clonotype was counted between two and nine times. The chain employs TRBV7-3 and TRBJ2-3, with 10 positions matching TRBD2. CDR3 length: 19 amino acids. The V segment lost 2 bases and the J segment 2 bases; nucleotides outside the gene matches: 13. The germline V gene encodes CDR1 SGHTA and CDR2 FQGTGA. CDR3 sequence reads: CASSLQGRTSGPVTDTQYF. Here the CDR3 DNA reads TGTGCCAGCAGCTTACAGGGGAGGACTAGCGGACCCGTCACAGATACGCAGTATTTT.

Comment on this clonotype: A much bigger clone sits one base away, suggesting this may be a read error. The chain recombines TRBV7-2 with TRBJ1-2; TRBD1 might be the D (6 bases). The CDR3 is 14 amino acids. Germline CDR1 SGHTA, CDR2 FQGNSA. The V and J ends lost 1 base and 8 bases respectively, with 14 bases between them. In nucleotides, the CDR3 is TGTGCCAGCAGCTTAGAGGGGGGGCGGGGGGGCTACACCTTC. The encoded protein is CASSLEGGRGGYTF.

At least ten counts were recorded for this clonotype. The V gene is TRBV29-1, the J gene TRBJ1-1; TRBD1 might be the D (5 bases). This CDR3 is 12 amino acids long. The V gene lost 8 bases and the J gene lost 6 bases, with 16 bases spanning the gap. Per germline, CDR1 SQVTM and CDR2 ANQGSEA. The CDR3 reads CSIYPSQAEAFF. CDR3 coding DNA: TGCAGCATTTATCCTTCACAGGCTGAAGCTTTCTTT.

This clonotype was counted at least ten times. The V and J genes are TRBV5-6 and TRBJ2-7, with a weak D call TRBD1 (6 bases). CDR1 is SGHDT, CDR2 YYEEEE, per germline. Deletions cut 3 bases from V and 3 bases from J, with 10 bases between. The CDR3 is 13 residues long. CDR3 bases: TGTGCCAGCAGCTCCGGGACATACTACGAGCAGTACTTC. It specifies CASSSGTYYEQYF.

This clonotype was observed many times. The chain is built from TRBV4-1 and TRBJ1-1; D gene uncertain. CDR3 length: 15 amino acids. Per germline, CDR1 MGHRA and CDR2 YSYEKL. Trimming left V 1 base short and J 5 bases short, with 14 bases between. The CDR3 spells CASSQGTAIGTEAFF. In DNA, the CDR3 is TGCGCCAGCAGCCAAGGGACCGCGATTGGGACTGAAGCTTTCTTT.

This clonotype appeared a few times. The chain joins TRBV6-1 to TRBJ2-7; D unresolved. The germline CDR1 and CDR2 sequences are MNHNS and SASEGT. Trimming left V 5 bases short and J 4 bases short, with 12 bases between. CDR3 length: 13 amino acids. The CDR3 nucleotides read TGTGCCAGCAGTAATCTACCGACGTACGAGCAGTACTTC. Residues: CASSNLPTYEQYF.